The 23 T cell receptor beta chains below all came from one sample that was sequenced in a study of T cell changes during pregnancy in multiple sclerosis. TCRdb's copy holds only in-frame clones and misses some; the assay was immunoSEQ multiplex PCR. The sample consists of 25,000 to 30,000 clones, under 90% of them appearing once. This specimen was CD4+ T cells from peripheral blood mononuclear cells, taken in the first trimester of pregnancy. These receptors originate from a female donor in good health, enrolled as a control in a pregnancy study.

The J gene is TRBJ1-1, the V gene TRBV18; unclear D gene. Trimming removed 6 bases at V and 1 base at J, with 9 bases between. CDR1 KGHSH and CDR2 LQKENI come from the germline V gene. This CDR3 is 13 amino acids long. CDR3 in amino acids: CASSPTPNTEAFF. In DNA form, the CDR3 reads TGTGCCAGCTCCCCAACACCGAACACTGAAGCTTTCTTT.

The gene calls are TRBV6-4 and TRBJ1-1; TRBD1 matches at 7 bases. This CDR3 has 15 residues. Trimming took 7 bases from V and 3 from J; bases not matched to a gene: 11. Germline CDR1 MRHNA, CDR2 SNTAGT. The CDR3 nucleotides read TGTGCCAGCAAGATGACAGGGAACGGGTACACTGAAGCTTTCTTT. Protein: CASKMTGNGYTEAFF.

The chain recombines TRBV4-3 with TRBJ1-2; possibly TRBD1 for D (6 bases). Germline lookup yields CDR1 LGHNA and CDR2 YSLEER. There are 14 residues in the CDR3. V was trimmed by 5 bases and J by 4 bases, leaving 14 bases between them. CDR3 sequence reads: CASSDGQFSYGYTF. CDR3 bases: TGCGCCAGCAGCGACGGACAGTTCTCCTATGGCTACACCTTC.

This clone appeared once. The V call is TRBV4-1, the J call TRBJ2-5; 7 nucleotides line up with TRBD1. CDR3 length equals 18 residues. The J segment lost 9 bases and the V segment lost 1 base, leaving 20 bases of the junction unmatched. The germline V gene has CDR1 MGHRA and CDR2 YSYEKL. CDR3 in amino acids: CASSQGSRRTGLGEAQYF. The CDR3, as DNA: TGCGCCAGCAGCCAAGGCTCAAGACGGACAGGCTTGGGGGAAGCCCAGTACTTC.

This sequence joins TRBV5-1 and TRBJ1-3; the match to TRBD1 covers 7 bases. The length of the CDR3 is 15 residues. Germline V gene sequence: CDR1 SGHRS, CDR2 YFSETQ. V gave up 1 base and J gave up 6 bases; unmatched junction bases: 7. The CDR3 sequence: CASSLNGQVENTIYF. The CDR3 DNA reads TGCGCCAGCAGCTTGAACGGACAGGTTGAAAACACCATATATTTT. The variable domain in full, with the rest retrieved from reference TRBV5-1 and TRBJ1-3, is KAGVTQTPRYLIKTRGQQVTLSCSPISGHRSVSWYQQTPGQGLQFLFEYFSETQRNKGNFPGRFSGRQFSNSRSEMNVSTLELGDSALYLCASSLNGQVENTIYFGEGSWLTVV.

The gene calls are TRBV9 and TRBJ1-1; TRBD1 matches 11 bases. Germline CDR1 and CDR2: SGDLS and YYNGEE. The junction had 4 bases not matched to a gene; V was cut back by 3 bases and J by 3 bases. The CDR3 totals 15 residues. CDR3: CASSGGTGGYTEAFF. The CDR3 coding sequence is TGTGCCAGCAGCGGCGGGACAGGGGGATACACTGAAGCTTTCTTT.

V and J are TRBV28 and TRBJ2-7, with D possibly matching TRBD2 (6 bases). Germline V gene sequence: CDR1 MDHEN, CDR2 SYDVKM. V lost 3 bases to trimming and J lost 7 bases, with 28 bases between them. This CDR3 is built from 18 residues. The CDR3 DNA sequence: TGTGCCAGCAGTTTTTTGGGGGGAATGGGACGGGCCTTGGGAGAGCAGTACTTC. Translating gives CASSFLGGMGRALGEQYF. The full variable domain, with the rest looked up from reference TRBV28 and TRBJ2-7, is DVKVTQSSRYLVKRTGEKVFLECVQDMDHENMFWYRQDPGLGLRLIYFSYDVKMKEKGDIPEGYSVSREKKERFSLILESASTNQTSMYLCASSFLGGMGRALGEQYFGPGTRLTVT.

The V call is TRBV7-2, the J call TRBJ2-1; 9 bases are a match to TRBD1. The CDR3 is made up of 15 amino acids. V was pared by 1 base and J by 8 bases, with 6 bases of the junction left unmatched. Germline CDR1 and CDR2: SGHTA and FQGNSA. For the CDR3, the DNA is TGTGCCAGCAGCTTAGGAGCGGGACAGGGCGATGAGCAGTTCTTC. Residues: CASSLGAGQGDEQFF.

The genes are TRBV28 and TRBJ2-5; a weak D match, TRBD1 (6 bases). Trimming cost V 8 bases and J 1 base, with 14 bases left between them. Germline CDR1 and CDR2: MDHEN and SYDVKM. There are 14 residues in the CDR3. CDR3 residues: CASSRDTLQETQYF. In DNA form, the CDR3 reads TGTGCCAGCTCCCGGGACACCCTCCAAGAGACCCAGTACTTC.

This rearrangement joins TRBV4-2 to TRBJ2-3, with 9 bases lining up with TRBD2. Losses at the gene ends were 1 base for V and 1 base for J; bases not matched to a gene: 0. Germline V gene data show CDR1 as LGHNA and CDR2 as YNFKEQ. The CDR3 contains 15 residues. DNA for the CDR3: TGTGCCAGCAGCCAAGTAGCGGGAGGCACAGATACGCAGTATTTT. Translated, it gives CASSQVAGGTDTQYF.

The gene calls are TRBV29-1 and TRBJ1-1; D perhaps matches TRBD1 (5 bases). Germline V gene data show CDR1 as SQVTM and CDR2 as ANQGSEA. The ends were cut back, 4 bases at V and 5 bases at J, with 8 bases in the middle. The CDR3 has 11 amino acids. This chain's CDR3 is CSVVQGTEAFF. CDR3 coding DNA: TGCAGCGTTGTTCAGGGAACTGAAGCTTTCTTT.

This chain's CDR3 is CASSIDRGDTQYF. CDR3 bases: TGTGCCAGTAGTATTGACAGGGGAGATACGCAGTATTTT. The gene calls are TRBV19 and TRBJ2-3, with TRBD1 matching 8 bases. V shed 3 bases, J shed 5 bases, and the junction held 1 base outside the gene matches. Per germline, CDR1 LNHDA and CDR2 SQIVND (reference sequence). This CDR3 has 13 residues.

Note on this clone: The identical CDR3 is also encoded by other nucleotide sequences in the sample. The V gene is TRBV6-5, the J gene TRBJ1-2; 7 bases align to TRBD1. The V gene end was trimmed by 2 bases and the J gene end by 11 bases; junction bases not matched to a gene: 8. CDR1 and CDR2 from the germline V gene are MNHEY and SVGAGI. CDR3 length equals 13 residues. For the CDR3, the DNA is TGTGCCAGCAGTTACCGCCAGGGGGGTGGGTACACCTTC. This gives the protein CASSYRQGGGYTF.

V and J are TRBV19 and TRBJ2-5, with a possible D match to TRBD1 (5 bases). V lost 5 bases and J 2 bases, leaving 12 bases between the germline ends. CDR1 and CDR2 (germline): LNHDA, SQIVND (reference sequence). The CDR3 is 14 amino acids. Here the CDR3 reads CASSARQQQETQYF. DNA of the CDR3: TGTGCCAGTAGTGCCCGACAGCAGCAAGAGACCCAGTACTTC.

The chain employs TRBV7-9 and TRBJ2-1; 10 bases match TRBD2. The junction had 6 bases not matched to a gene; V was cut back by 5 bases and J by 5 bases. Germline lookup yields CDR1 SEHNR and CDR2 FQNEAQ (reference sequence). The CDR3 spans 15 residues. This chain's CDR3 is CASSARAGGNNEQFF. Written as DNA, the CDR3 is TGTGCCAGCAGCGCCCGAGCGGGAGGGAACAATGAGCAGTTCTTC.

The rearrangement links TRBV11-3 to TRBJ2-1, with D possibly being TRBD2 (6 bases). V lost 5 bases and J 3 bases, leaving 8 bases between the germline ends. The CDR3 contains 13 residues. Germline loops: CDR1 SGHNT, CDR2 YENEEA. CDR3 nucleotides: TGTGCCAGCAGCAGGGACTTCTACAATGAGCAGTTCTTC. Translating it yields CASSRDFYNEQFF.

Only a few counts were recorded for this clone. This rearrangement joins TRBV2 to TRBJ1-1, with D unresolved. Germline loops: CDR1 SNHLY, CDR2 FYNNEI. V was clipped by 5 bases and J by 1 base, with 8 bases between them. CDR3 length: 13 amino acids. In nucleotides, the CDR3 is TGTGCCAGCAGTCGCAAGCAGAACACTGAAGCTTTCTTT. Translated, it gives CASSRKQNTEAFF.

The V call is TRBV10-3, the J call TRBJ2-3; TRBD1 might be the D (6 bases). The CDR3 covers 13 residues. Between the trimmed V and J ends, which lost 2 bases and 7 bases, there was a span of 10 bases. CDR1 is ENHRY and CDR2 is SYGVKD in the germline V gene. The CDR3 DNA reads TGTGCCATCAGTGAGGACAGGCCTTATACGCAGTATTTT. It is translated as CAISEDRPYTQYF.

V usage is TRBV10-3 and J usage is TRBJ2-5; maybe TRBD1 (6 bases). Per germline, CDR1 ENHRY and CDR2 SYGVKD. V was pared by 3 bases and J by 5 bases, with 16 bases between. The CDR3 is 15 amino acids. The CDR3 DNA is TGTGCCATCAGTGACACCGCCAGGGGATGGGAGACCCAGTACTTC. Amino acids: CAISDTARGWETQYF.

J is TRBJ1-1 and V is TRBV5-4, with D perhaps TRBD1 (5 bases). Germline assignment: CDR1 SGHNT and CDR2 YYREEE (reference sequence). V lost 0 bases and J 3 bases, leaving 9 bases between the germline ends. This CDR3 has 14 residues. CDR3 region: CASSLVRGDTEAFF. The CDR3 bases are TGTGCCAGCAGCTTGGTCCGGGGGGACACTGAAGCTTTCTTT.

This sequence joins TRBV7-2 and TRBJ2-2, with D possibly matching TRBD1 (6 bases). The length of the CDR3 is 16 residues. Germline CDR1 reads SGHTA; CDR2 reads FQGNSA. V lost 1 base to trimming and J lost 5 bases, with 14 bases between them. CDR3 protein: CASSLGGLASTGELFF. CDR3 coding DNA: TGTGCCAGCAGCTTAGGGGGGCTAGCTAGTACCGGGGAGCTGTTTTTT.

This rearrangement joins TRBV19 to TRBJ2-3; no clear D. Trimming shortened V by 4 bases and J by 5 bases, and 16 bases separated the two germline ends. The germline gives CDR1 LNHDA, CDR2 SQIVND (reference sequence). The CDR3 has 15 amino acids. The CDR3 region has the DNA TGTGCCAGTAGTAACGAGAGAGAGGTTGGAGATACGCAGTATTTT. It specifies CASSNEREVGDTQYF.

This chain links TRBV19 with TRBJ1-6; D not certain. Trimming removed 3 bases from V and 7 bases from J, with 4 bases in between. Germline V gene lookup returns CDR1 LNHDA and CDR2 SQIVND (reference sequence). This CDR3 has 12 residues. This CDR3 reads CASSIPNSPLHF. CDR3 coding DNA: TGTGCCAGTAGTATTCCGAATTCACCCCTCCACTTT.